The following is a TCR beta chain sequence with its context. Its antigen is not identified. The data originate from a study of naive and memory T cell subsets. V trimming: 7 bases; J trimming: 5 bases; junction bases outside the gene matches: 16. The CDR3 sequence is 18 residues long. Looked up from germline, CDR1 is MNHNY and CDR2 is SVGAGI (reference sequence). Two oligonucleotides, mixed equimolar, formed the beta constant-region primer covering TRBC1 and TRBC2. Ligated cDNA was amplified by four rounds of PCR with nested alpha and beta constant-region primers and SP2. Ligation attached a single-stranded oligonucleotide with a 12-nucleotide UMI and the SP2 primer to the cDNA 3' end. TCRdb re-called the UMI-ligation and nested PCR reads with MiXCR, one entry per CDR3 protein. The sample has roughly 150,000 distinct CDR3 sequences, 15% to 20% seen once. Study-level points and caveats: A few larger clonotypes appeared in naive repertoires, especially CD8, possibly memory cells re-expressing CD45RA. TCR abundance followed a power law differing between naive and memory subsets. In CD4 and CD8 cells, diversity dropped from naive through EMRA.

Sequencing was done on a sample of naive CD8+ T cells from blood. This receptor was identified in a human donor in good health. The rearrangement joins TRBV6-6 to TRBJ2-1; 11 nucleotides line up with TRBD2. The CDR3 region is CASTLWATSGNRDNEQFF. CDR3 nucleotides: TGTGCCAGCACCCTCTGGGCGACTAGCGGGAACCGCGACAATGAGCAGTTCTTC.